This T cell receptor (beta chain) was captured in a study of vaccination effects on CD4 cells after COVID-19. On the study more broadly: The second dose preceded post-vaccine samples by a median of 72 days. Findings and caveats of the study: Infection- and vaccine-induced clones contracted markedly late after vaccination.

This CDR3 is 18 amino acids long. The V gene's germline CDR1 is ENHRY and CDR2 SYGVKD. V gave up 0 bases and J gave up 7 bases, with 19 bases separating them. Antigen-specific CD4+ T cells expanded by the ViraFEST assay with viral peptide pools were then sequenced. Following culture for nine to ten days, CD4+ T cells were isolated. All study participants received two doses of BNT162b2 or mRNA-1273 vaccine. According to the study, vaccine recipients showed no prior SARS-CoV-2 infection and negative nucleocapsid antibodies. For each well, a few million PBMC were cultured with roughly 9.2 IU/ml IL-2 and roughly 10 ug/ml peptides. The assay was immunoSEQ multiplex PCR, and TCRdb's table has in-frame clones only and misses some. There are about 28,000 clones in the sample; around 70% occur only once, and 9.5% to 13% lies in the top ten. Note on this clone: Its antigen is undetermined.

This specimen consisted of CD4+ T cells from PBMCs cultured with HCoV-NL63 spike peptides, obtained after COVID-19 vaccination. This chain connects TRBV10-3 to TRBJ1-6; D gene uncertain. This receptor was identified in a human donor who received a COVID-19 vaccine. The chain's CDR3 is CAISESKGGSNVNSPLHF. The DNA of the CDR3 is TGTGCCATCAGTGAGTCGAAGGGAGGATCCAACGTAAATTCACCCCTCCACTTT.